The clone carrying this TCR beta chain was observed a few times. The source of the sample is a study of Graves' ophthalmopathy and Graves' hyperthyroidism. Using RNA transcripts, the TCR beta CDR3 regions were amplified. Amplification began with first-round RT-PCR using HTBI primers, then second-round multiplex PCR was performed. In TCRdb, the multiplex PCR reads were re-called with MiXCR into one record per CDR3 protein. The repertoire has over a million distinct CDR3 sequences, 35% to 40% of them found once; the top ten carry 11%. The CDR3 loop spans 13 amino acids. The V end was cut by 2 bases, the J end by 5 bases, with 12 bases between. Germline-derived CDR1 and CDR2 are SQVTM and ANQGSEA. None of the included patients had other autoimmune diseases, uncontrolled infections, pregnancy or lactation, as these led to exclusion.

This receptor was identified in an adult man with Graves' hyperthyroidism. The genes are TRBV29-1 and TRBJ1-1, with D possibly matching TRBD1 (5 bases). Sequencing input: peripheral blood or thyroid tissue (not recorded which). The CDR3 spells CSVESWGRTEAFF. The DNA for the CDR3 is TGCAGCGTTGAAAGTTGGGGGAGGACTGAAGCTTTCTTT.